This is a list of T cell receptor beta chains from one sample in a study of radiotherapy plus CTLA-4 blockade in lung cancer. TCRdb's copy holds only in-frame clones and misses some; the assay was immunoSEQ multiplex PCR. This table holds 80,000 to 100,000 clones, about four fifths found once. The input for sequencing was peripheral blood, taken from a patient treated with radiotherapy plus ipilimumab. The receptors stem from a human donor with non-small cell lung cancer who had a partial response to radiotherapy plus ipilimumab. Some clones in this sample may be carry-over from other donors' samples. Each CDR3 is given with its conserved first and last residue. A D gene is named only where the DNA matches it firmly. Part of the rows lack a size; the others show once, few, many or a class for expanded clones.

V gene	clone size	J gene	D gene	CDR3 DNA	CDR3 protein
TRBV29-1	NA	TRBJ2-7	NA	TGCAGCGTTGGGAACCTAGACTACGAGCAGTACTTC	CSVGNLDYEQYF
TRBV15	NA	TRBJ2-5	TRBD2	TGTGCCACCAGCAGCGGGGGGTTGGAGACCCAGTACTTC	CATSSGGLETQYF
TRBV6-6	NA	TRBJ1-1	TRBD1	TGTGCCAGCAGTAACGGACAGGGGAGGACTGAAGCTTTCTTT	CASSNGQGRTEAFF
TRBV14	few	TRBJ2-1	TRBD2	TGTGCCAGCAGCCAAGATACCGGGAGGGCGAGAGGGCAGTTCTTC	CASSQDTGRARGQFF
TRBV2	NA	TRBJ1-4	NA	TGTGCCAGCAGGAGCCAGGGTGGGCCCGAAAAACTGTTTTTT	CASRSQGGPEKLFF
TRBV11-2	NA	TRBJ2-1	NA	TGTGCCAGCAGCTCTCGGTCGGGCTCCTACAATGAGCAGTTCTTC	CASSSRSGSYNEQFF
TRBV4-2	NA	TRBJ2-2	TRBD2	TGTGCCAGCAGCCAGGGCCAGACTAGCGGGGGCACCGGGGAGCTGTTTTTT	CASSQGQTSGGTGELFF
TRBV5-6	many	TRBJ2-2	NA	TGTGCCAGCAGCTTGGGACGGGACACCGGGGAGCTGTTTTTT	CASSLGRDTGELFF
TRBV7-8	NA	TRBJ2-3	TRBD2	TGTGCCAGCAGCCCCCTAAGCGGGGGCTCGGCAGATACGCAGTATTTT	CASSPLSGGSADTQYF
TRBV19	NA	TRBJ1-5	NA	TGTGCCAGTAGTAGAGACAGTAAGAATCAGCCCCAGCATTTT	CASSRDSKNQPQHF
TRBV5-4	NA	TRBJ2-5	TRBD2	TGTGCCAGCAGCTTGGACGCGGGAGGCGGCCAAGAGACCCAGTACTTC	CASSLDAGGGQETQYF
TRBV30	NA	TRBJ1-1	NA	TGTGCCTGGACCAGGGGAGGGCAGACTGAAGCTTTCTTT	CAWTRGGQTEAFF
TRBV7-9	NA	TRBJ2-5	NA	TGTGCCAGCAGCCCCAGGGTGGAGACCCAGTACTTC	CASSPRVETQYF
TRBV7-9	NA	TRBJ1-1	NA	TGTGCCAGCAGCTGGGCAGCGAACACTGAAGCTTTCTTT	CASSWAANTEAFF
TRBV7-9	NA	TRBJ2-2	TRBD2	TGTGCCAGCAGGCCTAGCGGGGGCACCGGGGAGCTGTTTTTT	CASRPSGGTGELFF
TRBV6-1	NA	TRBJ2-2	TRBD2	TGTGCCAGCAGTGAATCGCAAAATAGCGGGAGAAAGCTCGGCGGGGAGCTGTTTTTT	CASSESQNSGRKLGGELFF
TRBV28	NA	TRBJ1-2	TRBD1	TGTGCCAGCAGAAAGGACAGGGGGCTAGGCGGCTACACCTTC	CASRKDRGLGGYTF
TRBV4-1	NA	TRBJ2-7	NA	TGCGCCAGCAGCCAAGACCGGGACTCCTACGAGCAGTACTTC	CASSQDRDSYEQYF
TRBV11-2	NA	TRBJ1-3	TRBD1	TGTGCCAGCAGCTTGGACAGGGAGGGAAACACCATATATTTT	CASSLDREGNTIYF
TRBV28	medium-sized	TRBJ1-5	NA	TGTGCCAGCAGGAGTAGCAATCAGCCCCAGCATTTT	CASRSSNQPQHF
TRBV5-4	NA	TRBJ2-7	NA	TGTGCCAGCAGCTTGGACAGGAACTACGAGCAGTACTTC	CASSLDRNYEQYF
TRBV2	NA	TRBJ1-5	TRBD1	TGTGCCAGCAGTGGGGGACAGGATCGCAATCAGCCCCAGCATTTT	CASSGGQDRNQPQHF
TRBV7-3	NA	TRBJ1-2	TRBD1	TGTGCCAGCAGCCCAACCAGGACAGGCAGCTACACCTTC	CASSPTRTGSYTF
TRBV4-1	NA	TRBJ2-7	TRBD2	TGCGCCAGCAGCCGAGGACTAGCGGTGAACCCCTACGAGCAGTACTTC	CASSRGLAVNPYEQYF
TRBV5-1	NA	TRBJ2-4	TRBD1	TGCGCCAGCAGCTTGTGGGGACAGGGGGGAGGAAACATTCAGTACTTC	CASSLWGQGGGNIQYF
TRBV6-6	NA	TRBJ2-7	TRBD2	TGTGCCAGCAGCCCCGGGACTAGCGGCGAGCAGTACTTC	CASSPGTSGEQYF
TRBV27	NA	TRBJ1-2	NA	TGTGCCAGCAGCCCCGGCTGGGGGGACTATGGCTACACCTTC	CASSPGWGDYGYTF
TRBV11-2	NA	TRBJ1-1	NA	TGTGCCAGCAGCAGAGGTCCGACAGCTCGGGGGGGAGCTTTCTTT	CASSRGPTARGGAFF
TRBV29-1	NA	TRBJ1-2	NA	TGCAGCGTTGTCTCGGGTCTGAACTATGGCTACACCTTC	CSVVSGLNYGYTF
TRBV5-4	NA	TRBJ2-3	NA	TGTGCCAGCCTAACTCAGGGAGCGGCGGGAAGGGATCAGTATTTT	CASLTQGAAGRDQYF
TRBV28	once	TRBJ2-3	TRBD2	TGTGCCAGCAGTTTCCCTAGCGGGGGCACAGATACGCAGTATTTT	CASSFPSGGTDTQYF
TRBV11-1	NA	TRBJ2-7	NA	TGTGCCAGCAGTCGAGGTCCCTACGAGCAGTACTTC	CASSRGPYEQYF
TRBV6-1	once	TRBJ1-5	NA	TGTGCCAGCAGCCCCCTGGCAGGGGTAATTCAGCCCCAGCATTTT	CASSPLAGVIQPQHF
TRBV27	NA	TRBJ2-1	NA	TGTGCCAGCAGGCCTGGACTCCAGCTTTACAATGAGCAGTTCTTC	CASRPGLQLYNEQFF
TRBV5-4	few	TRBJ1-2	TRBD1	TGTGCCAGCAGCCGGAACGACAGGGTGCACTATGGCTACACCTTC	CASSRNDRVHYGYTF
TRBV28	NA	TRBJ1-4	TRBD1	TGTGCCAGCAGTCCCTGGACAGGGGGCACGGGGAGTGAAAAACTGTTTTTT	CASSPWTGGTGSEKLFF
TRBV11-3	NA	TRBJ2-5	TRBD1	TGTGCCAGCAGAAATACAGGGGTAGAGACCCAGTACTTC	CASRNTGVETQYF
TRBV18	NA	TRBJ2-7	TRBD1	TGTGCCAGCTCTACGGACAGGGCCGAGCAGTACTTC	CASSTDRAEQYF
TRBV7-2	NA	TRBJ1-5	NA	TGTGCCAGCAGCTTGAGATCTAATCAGCCCCAGCATTTT	CASSLRSNQPQHF
TRBV7-2	NA	TRBJ2-5	TRBD1	TGTGCCAGCAGCTTTACAGGGGGCTTCCAAGAGACCCAGTACTTC	CASSFTGGFQETQYF
TRBV11-2	NA	TRBJ1-2	NA	TGTGCCAGCAGCTGGGGGGGTGGGGACTATGGCTACACCTTC	CASSWGGGDYGYTF
TRBV9	NA	TRBJ2-5	TRBD2	TGTGCCAGCAGCCGCCGCGGGGACTACCTAGAGACCCAGTACTTC	CASSRRGDYLETQYF
TRBV2	NA	TRBJ2-1	NA	TGTGCCAGCAACCCGGGATCCTACAATGAGCAGTTCTTC	CASNPGSYNEQFF
TRBV19	NA	TRBJ1-6	NA	TGTGCCAGTAGTGTCGACAGGAATTCACCCCTCCACTTT	CASSVDRNSPLHF
TRBV7-2	NA	TRBJ2-2	NA	TGTGCCAGCAGCTTAAACGCGGGGTCCGGGGAGCTGTTCTTT	CASSLNAGSGELFF
TRBV27	NA	TRBJ1-1	NA	TGTGCCAGCAGTATATGGGGAGGGGGGCCTACTGAAGCTTTCTTT	CASSIWGGGPTEAFF
TRBV7-2	once	TRBJ2-4	TRBD1	TGTGCCAGCAGCTTAGCGCCGGGACAGGTAGCCAAAAACATTCAGTACTTC	CASSLAPGQVAKNIQYF
TRBV28	NA	TRBJ2-3	TRBD1	TGTGCCAGCAGTCGACAGGGCTGGGCAGATACGCAGTATTTT	CASSRQGWADTQYF
TRBV6-1	few	TRBJ2-7	TRBD2	TGTGCCAGCAGGACACTAGCGGGGGTGGGAGAGCAGTACTTC	CASRTLAGVGEQYF
TRBV6-5	NA	TRBJ2-5	NA	TGTGCCAGCAGCTTAAACACGGAGACCCAGTACTTC	CASSLNTETQYF
TRBV5-1	few	TRBJ2-7	TRBD2	TGCGCCAGCAGCTTGGATCCCCCCTCAGGGACTAGCATATCCTACGAGCAGTACTTC	CASSLDPPSGTSISYEQYF
TRBV5-1	NA	TRBJ2-7	NA	TGCGCCAGCAGCTTTGAGGGTAACTCCTACGAGCAGTACTTC	CASSFEGNSYEQYF
TRBV7-2	once	TRBJ2-7	NA	TGTGCCAGCAGCCCAAACAGGGAAAGGTCCTACGAGCAGTACTTC	CASSPNRERSYEQYF
TRBV28	NA	TRBJ1-5	TRBD1	TGTGCCAGCAGTTTGTGGACAGGGGGTCAGCCCCAGCATTTT	CASSLWTGGQPQHF
TRBV10-3	few	TRBJ2-7	TRBD1	TGTGCCATCAGTAGGGACAGGGCTTACGAGCAGTACTTC	CAISRDRAYEQYF
TRBV9	once	TRBJ2-1	NA	TGTGCCAGCAGCCTTAGCATTTCGGTCTACAATGAGCAGTTCTTC	CASSLSISVYNEQFF
TRBV5-4	NA	TRBJ2-3	TRBD2	TGTGCCAGCAGCCCCGGGACTAGCGGGGTCGGGGATACGCAGTATTTT	CASSPGTSGVGDTQYF
TRBV2	NA	TRBJ2-7	TRBD1	TGTGCCAGCAGGGAAGGACAGGTCTCCTACGAGCAGTACTTC	CASREGQVSYEQYF
TRBV9	NA	TRBJ2-7	NA	TGTGCCAGCAGCGTAGAGTGGCAGGGTTACGAGCAGTACTTC	CASSVEWQGYEQYF
TRBV30	NA	TRBJ1-1	NA	TGTGCCTGGAGTGCCCTATTGGGAGGAGCGGAAGCTTTCTTT	CAWSALLGGAEAFF